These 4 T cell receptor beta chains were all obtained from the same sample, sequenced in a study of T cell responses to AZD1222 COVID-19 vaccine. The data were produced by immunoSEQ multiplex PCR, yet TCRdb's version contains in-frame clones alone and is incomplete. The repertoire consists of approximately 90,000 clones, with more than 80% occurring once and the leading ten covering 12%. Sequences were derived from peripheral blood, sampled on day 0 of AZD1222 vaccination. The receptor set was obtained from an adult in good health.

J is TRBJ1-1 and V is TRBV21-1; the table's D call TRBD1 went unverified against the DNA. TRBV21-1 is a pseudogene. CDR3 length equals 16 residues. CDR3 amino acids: CASSKGGRTNNTEAFF. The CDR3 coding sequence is TGTGCCAGCAGCAAAGGGGGCCGCACAAACAACACTGAAGCTTTCTTT.

CDR3 residues: CASSYRGLGQPQHF. CDR3 in DNA: TGTGCCAGCAGTTACAGGGGGTTAGGCCAGCCCCAGCATTTT. The rearrangement links TRBV6-6 to TRBJ1-5; a weak D match, TRBD1 (6 bases). CDR3 length: 14 residues. The V gene lost 2 bases and the J gene lost 7 bases, with 12 bases spanning the gap. CDR1 and CDR2 (germline): MNHNY, SVGAGI (reference sequence).

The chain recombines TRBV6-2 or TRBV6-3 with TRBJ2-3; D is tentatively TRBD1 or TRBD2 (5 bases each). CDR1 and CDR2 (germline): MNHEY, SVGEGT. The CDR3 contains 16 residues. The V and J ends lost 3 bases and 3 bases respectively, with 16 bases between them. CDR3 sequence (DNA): TGTGCCAGCAGTTATACGTTAAGGGACCCAACAGATACGCAGTATTTT. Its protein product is CASSYTLRDPTDTQYF.

CDR3 residues: CASSERKGTEAFF. The DNA for the CDR3 is TGTGCCAGCAGTGAACGGAAGGGGACTGAAGCTTTCTTT. The rearrangement joins TRBV2 to TRBJ1-1; TRBD1 might be the D (5 bases). V lost 2 bases, J lost 5 bases, and 9 bases lay in between. Per germline, CDR1 SNHLY and CDR2 FYNNEI. There are 13 residues in the CDR3.